These 22 T cell receptor beta chains originate from one sample sequenced in a study of shared clonotypes between healthy human individuals. Libraries were prepared by immunoSEQ multiplex PCR; TCRdb keeps only in-frame clonotypes and omits some of them. The table lists 2,500,000 or so clones, approximately 93% of them singletons. The sample consisted of naive CD4+ T cells from PBMCs. Subset specified: CD45RA+ positively selected. The source of these receptors is a man between 18 and 29 years old in good health. Some clones in this sample may be carry-over from other donors' samples.

Worth noting for this clone: This CDR3 is also generated by other DNA sequences in the sample. The V gene is TRBV29-1, the J gene TRBJ1-1; weak D call: TRBD1 (5 bases). CDR1 and CDR2 from the germline V gene are SQVTM and ANQGSEA. Trimming removed 6 bases at V and 2 bases at J, with 13 bases between. This CDR3 region has 13 residues. Here the CDR3 DNA reads TGCAGCGTGGTGGGGACGGAAAACACTGAAGCTTTCTTT. This gives the protein CSVVGTENTEAFF.

The V gene is TRBV10-1, the J gene TRBJ1-3; D is undetermined. Germline V gene lookup returns CDR1 WNHNN and CDR2 SYGVQD (reference sequence). There are 16 residues in the CDR3. V was shortened by 3 bases and J by 0 bases, with 12 bases between the two germline ends. The CDR3 nucleotides are TGCGCCAGCAGTGATGTCTTAGTCATCTCTGGAAACACCATATATTTT. Translation gives CASSDVLVISGNTIYF.

This rearrangement joins TRBV9 to TRBJ2-5; D not resolved. The CDR3 consists of 14 residues. Germline V gene sequence: CDR1 SGDLS, CDR2 YYNGEE. Trimming cost V 3 bases and J 7 bases, with 16 bases left between them. The CDR3 is CASSETHGPGTQYF. CDR3 nucleotides: TGTGCCAGCAGCGAGACCCATGGTCCAGGGACCCAGTACTTC.

This clone is a singleton in its sample. The genes are TRBV7-2 and TRBJ2-7; D not resolved. The CDR3 runs 11 residues. The V gene's germline CDR1 is SGHTA and CDR2 FQGNSA. V gave up 7 bases and J gave up 4 bases, with 8 bases separating them. The CDR3 DNA is TGTGCCAGCACCGGAAATTACGAGCAGTACTTC. Its protein product is CASTGNYEQYF.

The chain joins TRBV9 to TRBJ2-1; D ambiguous. V lost 0 bases to trimming and J lost 4 bases, with 5 bases between them. Germline CDR1 and CDR2: SGDLS and YYNGEE. The CDR3 is 13 amino acids. The CDR3 here is CASSVGIYNEQFF. DNA for the CDR3: TGTGCCAGCAGCGTAGGAATTTACAATGAGCAGTTCTTC.

The chain is built from TRBV29-1 and TRBJ1-1; 8 bases line up with TRBD1. CDR1 is SQVTM, CDR2 ANQGSEA, per germline. CDR3 size: 13 residues. J gave up 7 bases and V 7 bases, and 11 bases lay outside the gene matches. DNA of the CDR3: TGCAGCGGGACGGGACAGGCCGGGGGTGAAGCTTTCTTT. Amino acid sequence: CSGTGQAGGEAFF. The variable domain in full, with the rest retrieved from reference TRBV29-1 and TRBJ1-1, is SAVISQKPSRDICQRGTSLTIQCQVDSQVTMMFWYRQQPGQSLTLIATANQGSEATYESGFVIDKFPISRPNLTFSTLTVSNMSPEDSSIYLCSGTGQAGGEAFFGQGTRLTVV.

This chain uses TRBV27 with TRBJ2-3, with D possibly being TRBD1 (5 bases). Trimming cost V 2 bases and J 4 bases, with 13 bases left between them. The CDR3 is 15 residues long. From germline, CDR1 is MNHEY and CDR2 SMNVEV (reference sequence). The CDR3 coding sequence is TGTGCCAGCAGTTTACCCGGACAAGGGGCAGATACGCAGTATTTT. This sequence encodes CASSLPGQGADTQYF.

The V and J genes are TRBV16 and TRBJ1-3, with TRBD1 as a possible D gene (5 bases). CDR3 length: 15 residues. Germline lookup yields CDR1 KGHSY and CDR2 FQNENV. Trimming cost V 3 bases and J 2 bases, with 11 bases left between them. This CDR3 is CASSQTTAAGNTIYF. In DNA, the CDR3 is TGTGCCAGCAGCCAGACGACAGCAGCTGGAAACACCATATATTTT.

This chain links TRBV28 with TRBJ2-3; possibly TRBD1 or TRBD2 for D (5 bases each). CDR3 size: 15 residues. Germline lookup yields CDR1 MDHEN and CDR2 SYDVKM. V was clipped by 2 bases and J by 4 bases, with 13 bases between them. The CDR3 loop reads CASSLKGPGPDTQYF. The CDR3 coding sequence is TGTGCCAGCAGTTTAAAGGGGCCGGGGCCAGATACGCAGTATTTT.

J is TRBJ2-1 and V is TRBV14; 16 bases map to TRBD2. The ends lost 4 bases at V and 10 bases at J; junction bases unmatched: 7. Germline CDR1 is SGHDN and CDR2 is FVKESK. CDR3 length: 16 amino acids. The DNA for the CDR3 is TGTGCCAGCAGCCTGCAGCCGGGACTAGCGGGAGGGGAGCAGTTCTTC. This gives the protein CASSLQPGLAGGEQFF.

This chain joins TRBV28 and TRBJ2-5; 7 bases match TRBD1. The ends lost 7 bases at V and 3 bases at J; junction bases unmatched: 5. The germline V gene encodes CDR1 MDHEN and CDR2 SYDVKM. This CDR3 has 13 amino acids. The chain's CDR3 is CASTDRVKETQYF. The CDR3 bases are TGTGCCAGCACAGACAGGGTTAAAGAGACCCAGTACTTC.

The rearrangement uses TRBV6-5 and TRBJ2-5; D not resolved. The CDR3 extends over 16 amino acids. V lost 0 bases, J lost 2 bases, and 13 bases lay in between. The germline gives CDR1 MNHEY, CDR2 SVGAGI. The CDR3: CASSYSPRVEQETQYF. CDR3 nucleotides: TGTGCCAGCAGTTACTCCCCCCGGGTTGAGCAAGAGACCCAGTACTTC.

The chain is built from TRBV5-5 and TRBJ1-5; D is unresolved. From germline, CDR1 is SGHKS and CDR2 YYEKEE (reference sequence). The CDR3 has 16 amino acids. V lost 4 bases and J lost 0, with 14 bases in between. The CDR3 DNA follows: TGTGCCAGCAGCCCAGACCCATCTTATAGCAATCAGCCCCAGCATTTT. It yields the protein CASSPDPSYSNQPQHF. Full variable domain (remainder filled in from reference TRBV5-5 and TRBJ1-5): DAGVTQSPTHLIKTRGQQVTLRCSPISGHKSVSWYQQVLGQGPQFIFQYYEKEERGRGNFPDRFSARQFPNYSSELNVNALLLGDSALYLCASSPDPSYSNQPQHFGDGTRLSIL.

J is TRBJ1-2 and V is TRBV2; unclear D gene. This CDR3 comprises 14 residues. V shed 6 bases and J shed 8 bases, with 19 bases lying between them. Germline values: CDR1 SNHLY, CDR2 FYNNEI. The CDR3 DNA is TGTGCCAGCAGCGTTAGATACGGGAGTCCAGGCTACACCTTC. It translates to CASSVRYGSPGYTF.

J is TRBJ2-1 and V is TRBV7-3; TRBD1 matches 10 bases. This CDR3 region has 15 residues. The V segment lost 5 bases and the J segment 9 bases; nucleotides outside the gene matches: 10. The germline V gene has CDR1 SGHTA and CDR2 FQGTGA. The CDR3 sequence: CASSTGQGRVSEQFF. CDR3 DNA: TGTGCCAGCAGCACGGGACAGGGGCGCGTTAGTGAGCAGTTCTTC.

The rearrangement uses TRBV28 and TRBJ1-2, with unresolved D. Germline V gene data show CDR1 as MDHEN and CDR2 as SYDVKM. V lost 3 bases, J lost 8 bases, and 10 bases lay in between. This CDR3 comprises 12 residues. The CDR3 coding sequence is TGTGCCAGCAGTTTGGGCCCGGGGGGCTACACCTTC. The encoded protein is CASSLGPGGYTF.

The chain uses TRBV14 and TRBJ2-3; 9 bases line up with TRBD2. The CDR3 consists of 13 residues. Germline assignment: CDR1 SGHDN and CDR2 FVKESK. V gave up 7 bases and J gave up 4 bases; unmatched junction bases: 3. Here the CDR3 reads CASTLAGSDTQYF. Written as DNA, the CDR3 is TGTGCCAGCACCCTAGCGGGATCAGATACGCAGTATTTT.

The CDR3 DNA follows: TGTGCCAGCAGTCTCGGCCTCAACACTGAAGCTTTCTTT. Encoded protein: CASSLGLNTEAFF. The chain uses TRBV6-4 and TRBJ1-1; D ambiguous. The CDR3 contains 13 residues. Per the germline V gene, CDR1 is MRHNA and CDR2 is SNTAGT. V lost 5 bases to trimming and J lost 2 bases, with 9 bases between them.

In the case of this clone: A read error may account for a junction end that differs from germline. This chain connects TRBV6-1 to TRBJ1-1, with 8 positions matching TRBD1. CDR1 is MNHNS, CDR2 SASEGT, per germline. The CDR3 consists of 10 residues. The CDR3 spells CASSAGGAVF. The CDR3 DNA reads as TGTGCCAGCAGTGCAGGGGGCGCCGTATTT.

The chain carries TRBV19 and TRBJ1-2; D is undetermined. With 7 bases removed from V and 2 bases from J, the gap between germline ends came to 17 bases. The germline gives CDR1 LNHDA, CDR2 SQIVND (reference sequence). This CDR3 is built from 15 residues. CDR3 amino acids: CASTLMGTVNYGYTF. The CDR3 DNA reads TGTGCCAGTACCCTGATGGGCACGGTAAACTATGGCTACACCTTC. The full variable domain, rest sourced from reference TRBV19 and TRBJ1-2, is DGGITQSPKYLFRKEGQNVTLSCEQNLNHDAMYWYRQDPGQGLRLIYYSQIVNDFQKGDIAEGYSVSREKKESFPLTVTSAQKNPTAFYLCASTLMGTVNYGYTFGSGTRLTVV.

The genes are TRBV19 and TRBJ1-1; 8 nucleotides agree with TRBD1. The V segment lost 1 base and the J segment 6 bases; nucleotides outside the gene matches: 7. There are 15 residues in the CDR3. The germline V gene has CDR1 LNHDA and CDR2 SQIVND (reference sequence). The CDR3, as DNA: TGTGCCAGTAGTATAGCAAACAGGGGGGGCGCTGAAGCTTTCTTT. Residues: CASSIANRGGAEAFF.

This sequence joins TRBV23-1 and TRBJ1-4, with 7 bases that match TRBD1. TRBV23-1 qualifies as an ORF whose function is uncertain. V dropped 3 bases and J dropped 1; count of bases not matched to a gene: 17. CDR3 length equals 20 residues. This CDR3 reads CASSQAGGGKGRVTNEKLFF. In DNA, the CDR3 is TGCGCCAGCAGTCAGGCAGGGGGAGGAAAGGGGCGGGTAACTAATGAAAAACTGTTTTTT.